A single sample gave rise to the 14 T cell receptor beta chains below, sequenced in a study of blood T cell repertoires in COVID-19. Produced via immunoSEQ multiplex PCR; TCRdb's table is partial and in-frame only. There are some 52,000 clones in the sample; 90% occur only once, and about 3.1% lies in the top ten. Sequencing was done on a sample of peripheral blood. The source of these receptors is a human donor in a cohort sampled during active COVID-19.

The chain links TRBV24-1 to TRBJ2-2; 8 nucleotides agree with TRBD2. The V segment lost 10 bases and the J segment 4 bases; nucleotides outside the gene matches: 7. The CDR3 sequence is 14 residues long. Germline CDR1 KGHDR, CDR2 SFDVKD. CDR3 sequence: CATDEGLATGELFF. CDR3 coding DNA: TGTGCCACAGACGAAGGACTAGCCACCGGGGAGCTGTTTTTT.

The CDR3: CASTISPGLAGPSYNEQFF. As DNA, the CDR3 is TGTGCCAGCACTATCTCCCCGGGACTAGCGGGACCCTCCTACAATGAGCAGTTCTTC. V usage is TRBV28 and J usage is TRBJ2-1; the match to TRBD2 covers 13 bases. This CDR3 has 19 amino acids. CDR1 and CDR2 from the germline V gene are MDHEN and SYDVKM. V was clipped by 7 bases and J by 0 bases; unmatched bases: 12.

This clone appeared once. The gene calls are TRBV4-2 and TRBJ2-6; D possibly corresponds to TRBD1 (6 bases). The CDR3 is 18 amino acids. CDR1 and CDR2 (germline): LGHNA, YNFKEQ. V dropped 0 bases and J dropped 2 bases, with 14 bases sitting between them. The CDR3 here is CASSQDYSGAAGANVLTF. CDR3 in DNA: TGTGCCAGCAGCCAAGATTATTCAGGGGCGGCTGGGGCCAACGTCCTGACTTTC.

For the CDR3, the DNA is TGTGCCAGCAGTTATTCGACAGATCATGCTTTCTTT. Residues: CASSYSTDHAFF. This chain links TRBV6-6 with TRBJ1-1; D perhaps matches TRBD1 (5 bases). V lost 3 bases to trimming and J lost 11 bases, with 13 bases between them. The CDR3 sequence is 12 residues long. CDR1 is MNHNY, CDR2 SVGAGI, per germline (reference sequence).

V usage is TRBV4-1 and J usage is TRBJ2-3, with D perhaps TRBD2 (6 bases). Germline V gene data show CDR1 as MGHRA and CDR2 as YSYEKL. V lost 0 bases and J lost 0, with 10 bases in between. This CDR3 spans 16 amino acids. The CDR3 DNA follows: TGCGCCAGCAGCCAAGACGGAAGCGGGAGCACAGATACGCAGTATTTT. This translates into CASSQDGSGSTDTQYF.

This chain uses TRBV7-2 with TRBJ2-3; tentatively, D is TRBD2 (5 bases). Between the trimmed V and J ends, which lost 3 bases and 6 bases, there was a span of 10 bases. The CDR3 runs to 13 residues. The germline CDR1 and CDR2 sequences are SGHTA and FQGNSA. The CDR3: CASSFSLADTQYF. CDR3 bases: TGTGCCAGCAGCTTCTCCTTAGCGGATACGCAGTATTTT.

The genes are TRBV7-2 and TRBJ2-3, with 10 bases fitting TRBD2. The CDR3 is made up of 16 amino acids. After removal of 1 base from V and 3 bases from J, the junction contained 4 bases not matched to a gene. Per germline, CDR1 SGHTA and CDR2 FQGNSA. CDR3 sequence: CASSLVPSGSTDTQYF. The CDR3 DNA sequence: TGTGCCAGCAGCTTAGTACCTAGCGGGAGTACAGATACGCAGTATTTT.

This chain connects TRBV11-2 to TRBJ1-2; tentatively, D is TRBD1 (5 bases). Looked up from germline, CDR1 is SGHAT and CDR2 is FQNNGV. Trimming took 4 bases from V and 6 from J, leaving 12 bases between them. The CDR3 covers 13 residues. CDR3 amino acids: CASSSLKGNGYTF. DNA of the CDR3: TGTGCCAGCAGCTCATTAAAGGGGAATGGCTACACCTTC. Full variable domain (missing parts from reference TRBV11-2 and TRBJ1-2): EAGVAQSPRYKIIEKRQSVAFWCNPISGHATLYWYQQILGQGPKLLIQFQNNGVVDDSQLPKDRFSAERLKGVDSTLKIQPAKLEDSAVYLCASSSLKGNGYTFGSGTRLTVV.

This rearrangement joins TRBV6-1 to TRBJ1-1; D uncertain. CDR3 length equals 14 residues. The V end was cut by 2 bases, the J end by 4 bases, with 11 bases between. The germline CDR1 and CDR2 sequences are MNHNS and SASEGT. The CDR3 DNA is TGTGCCAGCAGTGAACACAGACTACGCACTGAAGCTTTCTTT. Its translation is CASSEHRLRTEAFF.

The chain is built from TRBV21-1 and TRBJ1-2; the D call in the table, TRBD1, was not verified against the DNA. TRBV21-1 is tagged as a pseudogene. The CDR3 spans 12 residues. For the CDR3, the DNA is TGTGCCAGCAGCAAACAAAACTATGGCTACACCTTC. It specifies CASSKQNYGYTF.

A remark on this clone: A read error is possible here, since a much larger clone lies one base away. Other nucleotide sequences in the sample specify the same CDR3. The chain joins TRBV4-2 to TRBJ2-2, with TRBD2 matching over 8 bases. From germline, CDR1 is LGHNA and CDR2 YNFKEQ. The J segment lost 0 bases and the V segment lost 1 base, leaving 7 bases of the junction unmatched. The CDR3 totals 18 residues. CDR3 DNA sequence: TGTGCCAGCAGCCAAGCCCCTGGGGGACTAGCGAACACCGGGGAGCTGTTTTTT. It codes for CASSQAPGGLANTGELFF.

The rearrangement uses TRBV30 and TRBJ2-1, with D perhaps matching TRBD1 (6 bases). Trimming removed 2 bases at V and 0 bases at J, with 14 bases between. The CDR3 consists of 16 residues. Germline V CDR1 and CDR2: GTSNPN, SVGIG (reference sequence). The CDR3 DNA reads as TGTGCCTGGAGTCCTGGACAGATCGCCTCCTACAATGAGCAGTTCTTC. Its protein product is CAWSPGQIASYNEQFF.

This chain links TRBV30 with TRBJ1-2; no clear D gene. V gave up 2 bases and J gave up 1 base, with 11 bases separating them. Germline values: CDR1 GTSNPN, CDR2 SVGIG (reference sequence). This CDR3 is 14 amino acids long. The CDR3 protein is CAWSRGGGNYGYTF. The CDR3 nucleotides read TGTGCCTGGAGTCGTGGAGGCGGTAACTATGGCTACACCTTC.

This clone was observed once. The V and J genes are TRBV5-5 and TRBJ2-7; weak D call: TRBD1 (6 bases). The CDR3 is made up of 14 amino acids. CDR1 SGHKS and CDR2 YYEKEE come from the germline V gene (reference sequence). The V gene lost 0 bases and the J gene lost 4 bases, with 11 bases spanning the gap. The CDR3 here is CASSLAYRDYEQYF. CDR3 DNA: TGTGCCAGCAGCTTGGCCTACAGGGATTACGAGCAGTACTTC. Full variable domain (missing parts from reference TRBV5-5 and TRBJ2-7): DAGVTQSPTHLIKTRGQQVTLRCSPISGHKSVSWYQQVLGQGPQFIFQYYEKEERGRGNFPDRFSARQFPNYSSELNVNALLLGDSALYLCASSLAYRDYEQYFGPGTRLTVT.